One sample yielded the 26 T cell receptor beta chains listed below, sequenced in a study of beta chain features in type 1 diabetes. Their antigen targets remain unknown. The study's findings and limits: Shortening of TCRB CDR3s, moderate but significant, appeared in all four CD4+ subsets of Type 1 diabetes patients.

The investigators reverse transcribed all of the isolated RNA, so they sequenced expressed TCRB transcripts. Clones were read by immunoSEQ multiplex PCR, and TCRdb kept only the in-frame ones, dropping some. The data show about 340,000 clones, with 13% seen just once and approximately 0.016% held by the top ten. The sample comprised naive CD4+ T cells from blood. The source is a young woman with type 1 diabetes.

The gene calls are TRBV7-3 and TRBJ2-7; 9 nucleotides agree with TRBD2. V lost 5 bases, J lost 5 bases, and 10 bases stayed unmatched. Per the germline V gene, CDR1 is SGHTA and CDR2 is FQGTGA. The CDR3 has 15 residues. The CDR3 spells CASSLEAGGGHEQYF. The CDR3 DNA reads TGTGCCAGCAGCCTCGAAGCGGGAGGAGGCCACGAGCAGTACTTC. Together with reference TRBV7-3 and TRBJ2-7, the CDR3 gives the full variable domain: GAGVSQTPSNKVTEKGKYVELRCDPISGHTALYWYRQSLGQGPEFLIYFQGTGAADDSGLPNDRFFAVRPEGSVSTLKIQRTERGDSAVYLCASSLEAGGGHEQYFGPGTRLTVT.

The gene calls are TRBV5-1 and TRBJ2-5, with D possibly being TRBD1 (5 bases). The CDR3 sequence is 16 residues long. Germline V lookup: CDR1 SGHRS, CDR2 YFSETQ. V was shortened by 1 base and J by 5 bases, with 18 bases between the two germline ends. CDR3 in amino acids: CASSLMTLGLGETQYF. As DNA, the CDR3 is TGCGCCAGCAGCTTGATGACCCTGGGGCTAGGGGAGACCCAGTACTTC.

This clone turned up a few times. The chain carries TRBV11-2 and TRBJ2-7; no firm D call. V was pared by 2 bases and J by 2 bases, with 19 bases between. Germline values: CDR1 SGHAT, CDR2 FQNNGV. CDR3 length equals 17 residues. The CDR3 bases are TGTGCCAGCAGCTTATCGGTGGGTGGAACAGCCCCCTACGAGCAGTACGTC. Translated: CASSLSVGGTAPYEQYV.

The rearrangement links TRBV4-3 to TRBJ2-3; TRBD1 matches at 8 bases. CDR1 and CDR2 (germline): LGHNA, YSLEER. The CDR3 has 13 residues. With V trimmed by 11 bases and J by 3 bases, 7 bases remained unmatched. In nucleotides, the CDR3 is TGCGCCGCAGGGGGCGTGGGAACAGATACGCAGTATTTT. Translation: CAAGGVGTDTQYF.

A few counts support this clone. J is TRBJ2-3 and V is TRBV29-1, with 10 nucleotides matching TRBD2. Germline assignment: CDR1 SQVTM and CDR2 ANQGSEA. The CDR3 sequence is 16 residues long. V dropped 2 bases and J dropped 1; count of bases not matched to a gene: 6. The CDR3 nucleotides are TGCAGCGTTGAAAAGCGGCTAGCGGGAGGCACAGATACGCAGTATTTT. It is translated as CSVEKRLAGGTDTQYF.

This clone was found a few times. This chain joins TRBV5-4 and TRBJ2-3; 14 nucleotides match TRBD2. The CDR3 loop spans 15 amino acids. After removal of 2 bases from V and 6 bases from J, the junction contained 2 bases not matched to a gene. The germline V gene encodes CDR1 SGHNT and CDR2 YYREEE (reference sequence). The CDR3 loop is CASSFRLAGGDTQYF. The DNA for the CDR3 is TGTGCCAGCAGCTTCCGACTAGCGGGAGGGGATACGCAGTATTTT.

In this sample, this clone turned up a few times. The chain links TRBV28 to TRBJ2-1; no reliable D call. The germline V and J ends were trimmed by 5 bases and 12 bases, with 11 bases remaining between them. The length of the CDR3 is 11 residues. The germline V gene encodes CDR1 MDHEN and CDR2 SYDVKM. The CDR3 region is CASSLNRRQFF. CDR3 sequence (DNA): TGTGCCAGCAGTCTGAACCGGAGGCAGTTCTTC.

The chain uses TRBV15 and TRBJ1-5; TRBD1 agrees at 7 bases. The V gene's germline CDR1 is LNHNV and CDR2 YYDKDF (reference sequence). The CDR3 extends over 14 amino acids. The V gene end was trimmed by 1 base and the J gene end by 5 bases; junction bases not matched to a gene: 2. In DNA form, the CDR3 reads TGTGCCACCAGCAGAGTGGGGACAGATCAGCCCCAGCATTTT. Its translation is CATSRVGTDQPQHF.

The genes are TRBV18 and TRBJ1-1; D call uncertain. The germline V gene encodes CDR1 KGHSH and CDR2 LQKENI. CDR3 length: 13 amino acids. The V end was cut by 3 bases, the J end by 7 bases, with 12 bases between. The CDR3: CASSPPEGVEAFF. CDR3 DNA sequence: TGTGCCAGCTCACCCCCAGAGGGTGTTGAAGCTTTCTTT. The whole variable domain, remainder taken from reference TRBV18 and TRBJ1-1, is NAGVMQNPRHLVRRRGQEARLRCSPMKGHSHVYWYRQLPEEGLKFMVYLQKENIIDESGMPKERFSAEFPKEGPSILRIQQVVRGDSAAYFCASSPPEGVEAFFGQGTRLTVV.

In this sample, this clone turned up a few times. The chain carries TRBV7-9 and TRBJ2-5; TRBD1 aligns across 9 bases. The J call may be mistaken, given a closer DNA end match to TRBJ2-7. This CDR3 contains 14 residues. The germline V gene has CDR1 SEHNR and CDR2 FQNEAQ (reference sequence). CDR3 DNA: TGTGCCAGCAGCTGGGGACAGGGAGTCTACGAGCAGTACTTC. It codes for CASSWGQGVYEQYF.

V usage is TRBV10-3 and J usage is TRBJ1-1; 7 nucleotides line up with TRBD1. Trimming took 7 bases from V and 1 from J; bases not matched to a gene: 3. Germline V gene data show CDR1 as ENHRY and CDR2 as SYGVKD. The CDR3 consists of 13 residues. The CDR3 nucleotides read TGTGCCATCAAGGGGACAGCGAACACTGAAGCTTTCTTT. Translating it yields CAIKGTANTEAFF.

Written as DNA, the CDR3 is TGCAGCGTCGGACAGGGGGGGTATGGGAACACTGAAGCTTTCTTT. Translating gives CSVGQGGYGNTEAFF. The rearrangement uses TRBV29-1 and TRBJ1-1, with 10 bases lining up with TRBD1. The CDR3 loop spans 15 amino acids. The V gene end was trimmed by 6 bases and the J gene end by 1 base; junction bases not matched to a gene: 8. Germline loops: CDR1 SQVTM, CDR2 ANQGSEA.

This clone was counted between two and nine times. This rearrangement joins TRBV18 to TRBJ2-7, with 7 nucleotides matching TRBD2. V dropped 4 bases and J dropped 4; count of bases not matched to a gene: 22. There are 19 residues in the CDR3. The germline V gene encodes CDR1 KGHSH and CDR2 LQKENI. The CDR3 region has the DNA TGTGCCAGCTCACTAAGGTCGAGAGCGTCCGGGACTACCGCATACGAGCAGTACTTC. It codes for CASSLRSRASGTTAYEQYF.

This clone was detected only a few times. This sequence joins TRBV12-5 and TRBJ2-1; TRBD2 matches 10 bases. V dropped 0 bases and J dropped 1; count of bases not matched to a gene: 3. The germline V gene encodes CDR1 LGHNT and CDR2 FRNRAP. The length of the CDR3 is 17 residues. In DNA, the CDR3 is TGTGCTAGTGGTTTGGTCCGGACTAGCGGATCCTACAATGAGCAGTTCTTC. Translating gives CASGLVRTSGSYNEQFF.

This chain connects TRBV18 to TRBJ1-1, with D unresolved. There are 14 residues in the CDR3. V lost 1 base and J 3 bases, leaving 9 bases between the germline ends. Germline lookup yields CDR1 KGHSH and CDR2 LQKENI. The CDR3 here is CASSPRRDDTEAFF. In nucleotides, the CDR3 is TGTGCCAGCTCACCACGGAGAGATGACACTGAAGCTTTCTTT.

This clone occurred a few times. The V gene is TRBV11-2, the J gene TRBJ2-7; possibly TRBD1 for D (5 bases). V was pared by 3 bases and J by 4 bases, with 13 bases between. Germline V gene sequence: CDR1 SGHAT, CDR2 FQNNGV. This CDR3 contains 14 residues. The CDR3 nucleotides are TGTGCCAGCAGCTTCAGTCAGGGTCAGTACGAGCAGTACTTC. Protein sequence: CASSFSQGQYEQYF. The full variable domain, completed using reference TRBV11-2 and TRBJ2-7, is EAGVAQSPRYKIIEKRQSVAFWCNPISGHATLYWYQQILGQGPKLLIQFQNNGVVDDSQLPKDRFSAERLKGVDSTLKIQPAKLEDSAVYLCASSFSQGQYEQYFGPGTRLTVT.

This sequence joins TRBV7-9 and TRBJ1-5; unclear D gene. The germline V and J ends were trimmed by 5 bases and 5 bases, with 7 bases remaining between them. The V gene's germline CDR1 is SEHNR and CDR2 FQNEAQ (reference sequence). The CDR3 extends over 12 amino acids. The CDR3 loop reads CASSPVDQPQHF. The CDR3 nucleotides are TGTGCCAGCAGCCCAGTGGATCAGCCCCAGCATTTT.

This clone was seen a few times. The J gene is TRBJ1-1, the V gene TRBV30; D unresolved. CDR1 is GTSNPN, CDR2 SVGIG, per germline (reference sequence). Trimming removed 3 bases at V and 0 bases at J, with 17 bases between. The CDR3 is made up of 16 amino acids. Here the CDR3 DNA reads TGTGCCTGGAGCCCGCAAGCCAGGTGGATGAACACTGAAGCTTTCTTT. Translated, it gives CAWSPQARWMNTEAFF.

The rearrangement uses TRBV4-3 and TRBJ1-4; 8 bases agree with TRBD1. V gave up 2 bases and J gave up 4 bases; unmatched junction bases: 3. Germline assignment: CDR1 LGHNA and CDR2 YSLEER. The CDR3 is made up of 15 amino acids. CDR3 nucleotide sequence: TGCGCCAGCAGCCAAAGGACAGGGATTAATGAAAAACTGTTTTTT. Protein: CASSQRTGINEKLFF.

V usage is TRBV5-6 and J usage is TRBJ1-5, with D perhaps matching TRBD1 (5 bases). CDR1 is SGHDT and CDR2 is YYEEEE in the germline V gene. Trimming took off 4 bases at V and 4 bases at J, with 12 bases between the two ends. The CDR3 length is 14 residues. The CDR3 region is CASSQRGGNQPQHF. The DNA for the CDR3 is TGTGCCAGCAGCCAGCGGGGCGGGAATCAGCCCCAGCATTTT.

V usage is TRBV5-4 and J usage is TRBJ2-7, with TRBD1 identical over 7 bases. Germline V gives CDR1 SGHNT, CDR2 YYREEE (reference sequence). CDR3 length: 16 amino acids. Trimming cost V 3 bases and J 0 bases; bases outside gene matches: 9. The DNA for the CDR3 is TGTGCCAGCAGCTCCTCCGGGACAGCGAGCTCCTACGAGCAGTACGTC. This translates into CASSSSGTASSYEQYV.

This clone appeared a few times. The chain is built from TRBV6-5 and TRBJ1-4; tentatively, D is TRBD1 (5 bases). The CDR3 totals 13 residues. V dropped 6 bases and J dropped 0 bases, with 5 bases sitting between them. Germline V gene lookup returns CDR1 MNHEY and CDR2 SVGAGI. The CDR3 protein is CASRGATNEKLFF. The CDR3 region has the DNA TGTGCCAGCAGAGGGGCAACTAATGAAAAACTGTTTTTT.

The CDR3 sequence: CASSLVSGRIGNTGELFF. The CDR3 region has the DNA TGTGCCAGCAGCTTAGTATCCGGGAGGATTGGGAACACCGGGGAGCTGTTTTTT. The chain joins TRBV11-2 to TRBJ2-2; 7 bases are a match to TRBD2. Germline V CDR1 and CDR2: SGHAT, FQNNGV. The CDR3 totals 18 residues. With 1 base clipped from V and 1 base from J, the junction kept 9 bases outside the gene matches.

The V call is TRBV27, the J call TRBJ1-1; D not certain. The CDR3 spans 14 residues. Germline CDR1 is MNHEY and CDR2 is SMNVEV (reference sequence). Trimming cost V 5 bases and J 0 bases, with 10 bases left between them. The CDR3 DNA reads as TGTGCCAGCAGTGGAGGGAGACTGAACACTGAAGCTTTCTTT. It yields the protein CASSGGRLNTEAFF.

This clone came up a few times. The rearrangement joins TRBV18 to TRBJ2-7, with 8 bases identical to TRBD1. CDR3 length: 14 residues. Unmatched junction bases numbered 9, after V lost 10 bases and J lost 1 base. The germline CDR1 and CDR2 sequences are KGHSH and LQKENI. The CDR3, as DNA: TGTGCCACCCCGGGCCAGGGGGCTTCCTACGAGCAGTACTTC. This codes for CATPGQGASYEQYF. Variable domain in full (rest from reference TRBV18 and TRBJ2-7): NAGVMQNPRHLVRRRGQEARLRCSPMKGHSHVYWYRQLPEEGLKFMVYLQKENIIDESGMPKERFSAEFPKEGPSILRIQQVVRGDSAAYFCATPGQGASYEQYFGPGTRLTVT.

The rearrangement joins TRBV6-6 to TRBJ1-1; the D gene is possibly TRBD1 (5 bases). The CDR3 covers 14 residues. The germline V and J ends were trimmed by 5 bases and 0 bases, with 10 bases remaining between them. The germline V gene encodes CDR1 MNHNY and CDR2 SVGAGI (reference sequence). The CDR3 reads CASSAPGMNTEAFF. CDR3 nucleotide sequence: TGTGCCAGCAGTGCGCCAGGGATGAACACTGAAGCTTTCTTT.